Detailed here is one TCR beta chain. Its antigen is not known. Produced via immunoSEQ multiplex PCR; TCRdb's table is partial and in-frame only. The data show 75,000 to 100,000 clones, around 96% seen once. J lost 4 bases, V lost 4 bases, and 7 bases had no gene match. The CDR3 spans 16 residues. The germline V gene encodes CDR1 SGHNT and CDR2 YYREEE (reference sequence). This specimen belongs to a study of cytomegalovirus exposure and HLA in healthy donors. Whole-study results and caveats: Listed as cytomegalovirus-associated were 164 TCR beta chains.

V is TRBV5-4 and J is TRBJ2-1; TRBD2 aligns across 11 bases. The specimen was PBMCs. The source is a young man in good health and CMV-seronegative. CDR3 sequence (DNA): TGTGCCAGCAGCCTAATACTAGCGGGAGTTTACAATGAGCAGTTCTTC. It yields the protein CASSLILAGVYNEQFF.